Below are 19 T cell receptor beta chains sequenced from a single sample in a study of cytomegalovirus exposure and HLA in healthy donors. PCR amplification relied on 60 Vbeta primers (plus 13 Jbeta primers). TCRdb keeps only in-frame clones here, not all; method: immunoSEQ multiplex PCR. Of some 150,000 clones detected, about 72% appear once; the ten largest clones hold 3.5% to 4.5%. The sequencing sample was made of PBMCs. These receptor sequences come from a man aged 25-40 years in good health and CMV-seropositive.

Only one count was recorded for this clone. The rearrangement joins TRBV30 to TRBJ2-5, with TRBD1 as a possible D gene (6 bases). Per germline, CDR1 GTSNPN and CDR2 SVGIG (reference sequence). The CDR3 is 15 residues long. V gave up 5 bases and J gave up 4 bases, with 20 bases separating them. The CDR3: CAWGGLGSGGETQYF. The CDR3, as DNA: TGTGCCTGGGGGGGCTTGGGGTCAGGTGGAGAGACCCAGTACTTC.

This clone was seen a handful of times. The rearrangement links TRBV6-1 to TRBJ1-2, with a weak D call TRBD1 (5 bases). The V gene's germline CDR1 is MNHNS and CDR2 SASEGT. There are 15 residues in the CDR3. V was cut by 0 bases and J by 8 bases, with 16 bases left in between. The CDR3 DNA reads TGTGCCAGCAGTGAAGCTGGTGCAGGGCGTCGAGGCTACACCTTC. This sequence encodes CASSEAGAGRRGYTF.

This sequence joins TRBV5-1 and TRBJ2-7, with TRBD1 identical over 7 bases. Losses at the gene ends were 2 bases for V and 2 bases for J; bases not matched to a gene: 7. CDR3 length: 15 amino acids. Looked up from germline, CDR1 is SGHRS and CDR2 is YFSETQ. For the CDR3, the DNA is TGCGCCAGCAGCTTACTGACAGGGAATACCTACGAGCAGTACTTC. Protein product: CASSLLTGNTYEQYF. Full variable domain (rest looked up from reference TRBV5-1 and TRBJ2-7): KAGVTQTPRYLIKTRGQQVTLSCSPISGHRSVSWYQQTPGQGLQFLFEYFSETQRNKGNFPGRFSGRQFSNSRSEMNVSTLELGDSALYLCASSLLTGNTYEQYFGPGTRLTVT.

V is TRBV2 and J is TRBJ1-2, with 9 positions matching TRBD1. V lost 10 bases to trimming and J lost 7 bases; unmatched junction nucleotides: 7. Germline CDR1 and CDR2: SNHLY and FYNNEI. There are 12 residues in the CDR3. CDR3 sequence: CAITTGGSGYTF. CDR3 nucleotide sequence: TGTGCCATCACAACAGGGGGCTCTGGCTACACCTTC.

The chain recombines TRBV11-3 with TRBJ1-1; D gene uncertain. Germline CDR1 and CDR2: SGHNT and YENEEA. V lost 5 bases and J lost 11, with 18 bases in between. The CDR3 runs to 13 residues. CDR3 protein: CASSGGPRPTAFF. Here the CDR3 DNA reads TGTGCCAGCAGCGGAGGACCCCGGCCTACCGCTTTCTTT.

In the case of this clone: The same CDR3 can be traced to other DNA sequences in this sample. V is TRBV2 and J is TRBJ2-7, with D perhaps matching TRBD2 (5 bases). Per germline, CDR1 SNHLY and CDR2 FYNNEI. V was pared by 7 bases and J by 3 bases, with 7 bases between. This CDR3 is built from 11 residues. Here the CDR3 DNA reads TGTGCCAGCACGGGGTTCTACGAGCAGTACTTC. Encoded protein: CASTGFYEQYF.

The CDR3 protein is CSAQGTDTQYF. The CDR3 DNA sequence: TGCAGTGCCCAGGGCACAGATACGCAGTATTTT. V is TRBV20-1 and J is TRBJ2-3; D is undetermined. This CDR3 contains 11 residues. Germline-derived CDR1 and CDR2 are DFQATT and SNEGSKA (reference sequence). The V end lost 6 bases, the J end lost 1 base, and 5 bases lay between the germline ends.

V and J are TRBV5-4 and TRBJ1-2; possibly TRBD1 for D (5 bases). The CDR3 sequence is 14 residues long. Deletions cut 0 bases from V and 2 bases from J, with 8 bases between. CDR1 SGHNT and CDR2 YYREEE come from the germline V gene (reference sequence). CDR3 nucleotide sequence: TGTGCCAGCAGCTTGGAACAGGAAAACTATGGCTACACCTTC. It translates to CASSLEQENYGYTF. Together with reference TRBV5-4 and TRBJ1-2, the CDR3 gives the full variable domain: ETGVTQSPTHLIKTRGQQVTLRCSSQSGHNTVSWYQQALGQGPQFIFQYYREEENGRGNFPPRFSGLQFPNYSSELNVNALELDDSALYLCASSLEQENYGYTFGSGTRLTVV.

The chain employs TRBV2 and TRBJ1-5; 7 positions match TRBD1. CDR1 SNHLY and CDR2 FYNNEI come from the germline V gene. V lost 6 bases to trimming and J lost 10 bases; unmatched junction nucleotides: 12. This CDR3 comprises 14 residues. CDR3 loop: CASRADRAFDPQHF. In nucleotides, the CDR3 is TGTGCCAGCAGGGCCGACAGGGCCTTCGATCCCCAGCATTTT.

This clone was counted once. This chain joins TRBV6-5 and TRBJ1-5; the D gene is possibly TRBD1 (5 bases). CDR1 and CDR2 (germline): MNHEY, SVGAGI. Trimming took off 3 bases at V and 7 bases at J, with 13 bases between the two ends. This CDR3 is built from 14 residues. The CDR3, as DNA: TGTGCCAGCAGTTATGGCGGGGGAGGGCAGCCCCAGCATTTT. This codes for CASSYGGGGQPQHF.

This clone has just one count. This chain joins TRBV12-5 and TRBJ2-3, with TRBD1 identical over 9 bases. V gave up 5 bases and J gave up 2 bases; unmatched junction bases: 8. The CDR3 is 16 residues long. CDR1 is LGHNT and CDR2 is FRNRAP in the germline V gene. The CDR3 region has the DNA TGTGCTAGTGGTCCCAGACAGGGGGAGTACACAGATACGCAGTATTTT. It is translated as CASGPRQGEYTDTQYF.

The chain uses TRBV14 and TRBJ2-6; 10 bases align to TRBD1. J was trimmed by 2 bases and V by 4 bases; bases with no gene match: 5. The CDR3 consists of 17 residues. CDR1 SGHDN and CDR2 FVKESK come from the germline V gene. This CDR3 reads CASSPRTGGTGANVLTF. The CDR3 DNA sequence: TGTGCCAGCAGCCCTAGGACAGGGGGAACTGGGGCCAACGTCCTGACTTTC.

The V call is TRBV7-2, the J call TRBJ1-1; no definite D call. The CDR3 covers 14 residues. The ends were cut back, 5 bases at V and 5 bases at J, with 15 bases in the middle. Germline lookup yields CDR1 SGHTA and CDR2 FQGNSA. The DNA of the CDR3 is TGTGCCAGCAGCCCCCGTGAGGGTTGGACTGAAGCTTTCTTT. Amino acids: CASSPREGWTEAFF.

This clone was seen only a few times. The chain combines TRBV12-1 with TRBJ1-4; TRBD1, as called in the table, went unchecked against the DNA. TRBV12-1 is given as a pseudogene. CDR3 length: 14 residues. The CDR3 sequence is CASSVGRGREKLFF. The DNA of the CDR3 is TGTGCCAGCAGCGTGGGCAGGGGGCGGGAAAAACTGTTTTTT.

This clone was seen more than once but under ten times. V usage is TRBV5-4 and J usage is TRBJ2-1, with D hard to call. V was shortened by 0 bases and J by 0 bases, with 10 bases between the two germline ends. CDR3 length: 16 residues. The germline gives CDR1 SGHNT, CDR2 YYREEE (reference sequence). CDR3: CASSLVSQSSYNEQFF. The CDR3, as DNA: TGTGCCAGCAGCTTGGTGTCACAGAGCTCCTACAATGAGCAGTTCTTC.

J is TRBJ1-5 and V is TRBV28; 9 bases fit TRBD1. Germline CDR1 reads MDHEN; CDR2 reads SYDVKM. The CDR3 runs to 14 residues. The ends lost 6 bases at V and 6 bases at J; junction bases unmatched: 6. Here the CDR3 DNA reads TGTGCCAGCAGCGCACAGGGGGCAGGTCAGCCCCAGCATTTT. It specifies CASSAQGAGQPQHF.

The rearrangement links TRBV4-3 to TRBJ2-1; 10 nucleotides match TRBD1. Germline V gene sequence: CDR1 LGHNA, CDR2 YSLEER. After removal of 0 bases from V and 0 bases from J, the junction contained 2 bases not matched to a gene. The CDR3 has 17 amino acids. The CDR3 is CASSQDGTGASYNEQFF. The CDR3 region has the DNA TGCGCCAGCAGCCAAGATGGGACAGGGGCCTCCTACAATGAGCAGTTCTTC.

The genes are TRBV19 and TRBJ1-5, with 7 bases identical to TRBD1. After removal of 4 bases from V and 0 bases from J, the junction contained 3 bases not matched to a gene. The germline V gene encodes CDR1 LNHDA and CDR2 SQIVND (reference sequence). The CDR3 runs to 15 residues. The CDR3 DNA reads as TGTGCCAGTAGTAAGGGACAGAATAGCAATCAGCCCCAGCATTTT. The encoded protein is CASSKGQNSNQPQHF. Complete variable domain (other parts from reference TRBV19 and TRBJ1-5): DGGITQSPKYLFRKEGQNVTLSCEQNLNHDAMYWYRQDPGQGLRLIYYSQIVNDFQKGDIAEGYSVSREKKESFPLTVTSAQKNPTAFYLCASSKGQNSNQPQHFGDGTRLSIL.

The genes are TRBV28 and TRBJ2-2; D gene unclear. This CDR3 is built from 14 residues. V was trimmed by 4 bases and J by 7 bases, leaving 13 bases between them. Germline CDR1 is MDHEN and CDR2 is SYDVKM. CDR3 amino acids: CASSSYSTSGELFF. For the CDR3, the DNA is TGTGCCAGCAGTTCTTATTCCACGAGCGGGGAGCTGTTTTTT.